This T cell receptor beta chain was identified during a study of blood T cells in healthy people across ages. For the second PCR, which ran for 7 to 11 cycles, a sample-barcoded 5' primer and a J-beta primer mix were used. One entry per CDR3 protein results from TCRdb running MiXCR on the 5' RACE reads. The sample has around 520,000 distinct CDR3 sequences; about 26% are singletons. The donors, healthy Caucasians from Russia, were aged about 6 to 95. V shed 6 bases and J 5 bases; nucleotides not matched to a gene: 15. Germline V gives CDR1 MNHEY, CDR2 SVGEGT. This CDR3 is built from 16 residues. These records were also assigned to another study, of T cells of mothers and their children.

Sequencing used blood. This chain connects TRBV6-2 or TRBV6-3 to TRBJ2-5, with 7 nucleotides matching TRBD2. This TCR was sampled from a boy aged 2 to 9 in good health. The DNA for the CDR3 is TGTGCCAGCAGCGACGGACTAGTCGGGTTGTCGGAGACCCAGTACTTC. Its translation is CASSDGLVGLSETQYF.